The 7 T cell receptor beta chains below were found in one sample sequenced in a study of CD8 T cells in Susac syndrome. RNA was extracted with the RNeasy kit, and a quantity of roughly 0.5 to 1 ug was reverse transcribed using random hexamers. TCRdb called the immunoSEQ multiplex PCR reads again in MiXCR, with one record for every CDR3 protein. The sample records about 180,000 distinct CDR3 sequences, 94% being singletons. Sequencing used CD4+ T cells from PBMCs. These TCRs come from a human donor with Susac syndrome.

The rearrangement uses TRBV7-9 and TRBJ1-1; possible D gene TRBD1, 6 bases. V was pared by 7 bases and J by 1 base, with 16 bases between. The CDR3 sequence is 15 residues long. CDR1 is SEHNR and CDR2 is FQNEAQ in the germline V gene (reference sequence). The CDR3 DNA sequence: TGTGCCAGCACCCCGAGGGGGACAACGAACACTGAAGCTTTCTTT. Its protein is CASTPRGTTNTEAFF.

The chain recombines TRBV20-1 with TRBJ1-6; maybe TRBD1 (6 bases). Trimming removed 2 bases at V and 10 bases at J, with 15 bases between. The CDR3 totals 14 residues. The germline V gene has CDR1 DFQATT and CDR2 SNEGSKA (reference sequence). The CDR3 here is CSARRSGVNSPLHF. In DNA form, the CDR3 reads TGCAGTGCTAGAAGGTCAGGGGTGAACTCACCCCTCCACTTT.

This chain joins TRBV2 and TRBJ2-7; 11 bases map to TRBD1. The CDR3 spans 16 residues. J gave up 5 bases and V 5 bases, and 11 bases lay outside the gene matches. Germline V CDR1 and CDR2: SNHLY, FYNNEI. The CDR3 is CASSSTSRDRGNEQYF. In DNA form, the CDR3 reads TGTGCCAGCAGTAGCACGAGTCGGGACAGGGGGAACGAGCAGTACTTC.

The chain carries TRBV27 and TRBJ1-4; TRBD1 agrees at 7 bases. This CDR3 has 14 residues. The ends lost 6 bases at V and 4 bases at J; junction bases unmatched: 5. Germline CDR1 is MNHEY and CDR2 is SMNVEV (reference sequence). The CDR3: CASREQGYNEKLFF. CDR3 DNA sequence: TGTGCCAGCAGAGAACAGGGGTATAATGAAAAACTGTTTTTT.

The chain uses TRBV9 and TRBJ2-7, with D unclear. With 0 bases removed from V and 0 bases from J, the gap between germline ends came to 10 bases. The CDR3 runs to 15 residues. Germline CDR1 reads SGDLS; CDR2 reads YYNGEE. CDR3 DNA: TGTGCCAGCAGCGTAGCGGGCGGTGCCTCCTACGAGCAGTACTTC. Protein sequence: CASSVAGGASYEQYF.

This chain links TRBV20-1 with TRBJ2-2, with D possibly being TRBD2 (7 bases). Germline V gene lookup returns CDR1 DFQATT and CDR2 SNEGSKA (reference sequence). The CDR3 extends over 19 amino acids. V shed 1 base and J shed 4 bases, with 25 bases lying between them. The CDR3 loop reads CSARGMVGGPRSGTGELFF. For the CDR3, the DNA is TGCAGTGCTAGAGGAATGGTCGGGGGGCCGCGGTCGGGCACCGGGGAGCTGTTTTTT.

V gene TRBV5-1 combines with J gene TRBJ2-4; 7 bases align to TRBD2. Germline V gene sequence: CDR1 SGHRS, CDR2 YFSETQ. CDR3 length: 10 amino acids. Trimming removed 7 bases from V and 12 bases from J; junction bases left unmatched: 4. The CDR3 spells CASPRDYQYF. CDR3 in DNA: TGCGCCAGCCCGAGGGACTATCAGTACTTC.